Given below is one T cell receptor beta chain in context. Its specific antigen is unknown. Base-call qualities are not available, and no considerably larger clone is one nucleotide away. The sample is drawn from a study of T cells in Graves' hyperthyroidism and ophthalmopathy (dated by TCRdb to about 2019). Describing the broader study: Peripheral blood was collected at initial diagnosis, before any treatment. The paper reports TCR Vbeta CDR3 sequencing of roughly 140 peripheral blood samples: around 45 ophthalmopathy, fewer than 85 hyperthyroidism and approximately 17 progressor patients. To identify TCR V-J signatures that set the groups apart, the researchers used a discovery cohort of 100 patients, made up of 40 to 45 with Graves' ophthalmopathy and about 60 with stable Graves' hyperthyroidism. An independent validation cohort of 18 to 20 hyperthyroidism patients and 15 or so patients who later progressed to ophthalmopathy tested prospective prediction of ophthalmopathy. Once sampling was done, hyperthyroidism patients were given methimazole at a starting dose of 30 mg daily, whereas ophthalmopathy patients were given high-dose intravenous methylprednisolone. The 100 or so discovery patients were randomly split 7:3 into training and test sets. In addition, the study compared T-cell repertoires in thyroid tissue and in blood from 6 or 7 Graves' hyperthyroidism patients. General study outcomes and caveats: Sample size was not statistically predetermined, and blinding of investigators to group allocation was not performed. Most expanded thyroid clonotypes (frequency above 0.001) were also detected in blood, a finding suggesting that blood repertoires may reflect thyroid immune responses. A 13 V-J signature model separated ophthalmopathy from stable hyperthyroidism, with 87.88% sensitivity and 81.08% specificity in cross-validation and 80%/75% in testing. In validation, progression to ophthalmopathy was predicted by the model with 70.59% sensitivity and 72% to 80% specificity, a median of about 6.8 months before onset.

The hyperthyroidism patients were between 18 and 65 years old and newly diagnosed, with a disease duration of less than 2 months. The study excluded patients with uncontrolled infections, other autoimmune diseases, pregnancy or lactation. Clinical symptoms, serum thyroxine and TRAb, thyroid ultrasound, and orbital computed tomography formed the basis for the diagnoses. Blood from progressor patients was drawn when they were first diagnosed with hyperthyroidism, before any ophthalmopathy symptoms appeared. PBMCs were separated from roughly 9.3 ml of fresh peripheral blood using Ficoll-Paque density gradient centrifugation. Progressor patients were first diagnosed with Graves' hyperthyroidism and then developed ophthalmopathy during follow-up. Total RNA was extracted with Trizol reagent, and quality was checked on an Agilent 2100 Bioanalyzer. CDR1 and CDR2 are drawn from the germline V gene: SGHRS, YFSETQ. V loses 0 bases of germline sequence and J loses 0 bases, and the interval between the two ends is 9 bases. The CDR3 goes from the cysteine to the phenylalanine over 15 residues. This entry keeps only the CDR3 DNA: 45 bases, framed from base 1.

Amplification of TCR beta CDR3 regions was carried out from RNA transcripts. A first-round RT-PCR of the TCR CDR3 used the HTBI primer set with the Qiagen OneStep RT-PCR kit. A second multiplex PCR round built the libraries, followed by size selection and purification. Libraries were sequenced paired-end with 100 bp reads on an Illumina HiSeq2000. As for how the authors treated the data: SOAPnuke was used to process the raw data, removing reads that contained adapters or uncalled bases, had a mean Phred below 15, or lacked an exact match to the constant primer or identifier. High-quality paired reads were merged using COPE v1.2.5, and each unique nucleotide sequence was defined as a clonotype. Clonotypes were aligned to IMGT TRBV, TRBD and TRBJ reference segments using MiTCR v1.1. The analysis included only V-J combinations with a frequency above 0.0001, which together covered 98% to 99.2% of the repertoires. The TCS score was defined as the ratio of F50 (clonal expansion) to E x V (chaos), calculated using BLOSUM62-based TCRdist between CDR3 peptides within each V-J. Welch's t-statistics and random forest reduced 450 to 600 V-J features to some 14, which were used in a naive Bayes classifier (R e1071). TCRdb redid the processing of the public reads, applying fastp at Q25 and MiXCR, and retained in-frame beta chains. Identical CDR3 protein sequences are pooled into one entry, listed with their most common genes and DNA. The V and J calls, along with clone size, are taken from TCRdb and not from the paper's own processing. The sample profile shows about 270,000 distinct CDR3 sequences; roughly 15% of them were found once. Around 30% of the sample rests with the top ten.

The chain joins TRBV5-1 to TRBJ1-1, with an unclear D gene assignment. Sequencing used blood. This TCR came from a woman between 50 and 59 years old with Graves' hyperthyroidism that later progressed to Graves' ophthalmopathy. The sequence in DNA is TGCGCCAGCAGCTTGGGGCACGCCATGAACACTGAAGCTTTCTTT. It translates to CASSLGHAMNTEAFF.